The sequence of this T cell receptor beta chain was determined in a study of blood T cells in healthy people across ages. Whole-study results and caveats: Both higher diversity and more naive CD4+ cells marked long-lived donors when set against aged donors. Strong correlation existed between TCR beta diversity and naive T cell percentage. Among T cells, TCR beta diversity per million cells dropped roughly linearly as age rose.

The second PCR ran about 6 to 12 cycles with a sample-barcoded 5' primer and J-beta primers. TCRdb recomputed calls from the 5' RACE reads with MiXCR, one row per CDR3 protein. The table has approximately 360,000 distinct CDR3 sequences, 45% to 60% seen once. As to this clonotype: The antigen is not known.

Germline V gives CDR1 SEHNR, CDR2 FQNEAQ (reference sequence). The CDR3 is made up of 13 amino acids. With 1 base clipped from V and 7 bases from J, the junction kept 2 bases outside the gene matches. This clonotype originated in a man in his 60s in good health. The material sequenced was blood. The chain combines TRBV7-9 with TRBJ1-2, with 8 bases identical to TRBD1. The DNA of the CDR3 is TGTGCCAGCAGCTTAGATGGGACAGGTGGCTACACCTTC. Amino acid sequence: CASSLDGTGGYTF.